The present entry profiles one T cell receptor (beta chain) with its context. Its target antigen remains unknown. The input lacks base qualities; no much larger clone sits a single base away. Distinct nucleotide sequences in the sample also encode this CDR3. This sample was taken from a study of siplizumab effects on memory and regulatory T cells (dated by TCRdb to about 2019). Study-level background: The study examined how the anti-CD2 antibody siplizumab affects alloreactive T-cell subsets in allogeneic mixed lymphocyte reactions built from human PBMCs.

Libraries were built with the immunoSEQ multiplex PCR assay. Each sample had some 94,000 TCR templates assayed by the deep sequencing platform. Genomic DNA extracted from sorted T cells was used for TCRbeta CDR3 sequencing. In the authors' own workflow: The R programming language was used for clonal analysis of TCRbeta CDR3 data. Alloreactive CD4+ and CD8+ clones were identified by comparing unstimulated samples to CFSE-low samples taken after the reaction. By matching sequences to the repertoires of sorted unstimulated Treg and non-Treg cells, each alloreactive CD4+ clone was assigned a regulatory or non-regulatory origin. TCRdb limited this immuneACCESS table to in-frame rearrangements with V and J called. A share of clones is missing; checked studies link under half to unresolved V genes, and the rest is unexplained. Clone size and the V and J calls come from that table; the DNA yielded D and trimming. Across this sample there are approximately 94,000 clones, with over 85% seen only once. The ten largest account for around 6.5% of the sample.

Sorted unstimulated T cells and proliferating T cells recovered from mixed lymphocyte reactions underwent TCRbeta CDR3 sequencing. Fresh whole blood from around 11 HLA-typed healthy donors was used to isolate PBMCs. What the work shows at the level of the full study, not this receptor alone: Among mappable alloreactive CD4+ clones, an average Treg-derived fraction of about 70% was observed with siplizumab, compared with more than 25% in control reactions. Unstimulated naive T cells appeared more diverse than memory T cells, and naive cells seemed to contribute substantially to the alloresponse. No functional confirmation was obtained for the suppressive function of proliferating Tregs from siplizumab cultures. Sequences below about 10^-5 frequency were poorly captured, so only a minor fraction of alloreactive clones could be mapped to unstimulated subsets. The cumulative frequency of alloreactive sequences that could be traced back to unstimulated CD4+ memory T cells was significantly reduced by siplizumab. Roughly 75-97% of proliferating CD4+ or CD8+ clones could not be assigned a naive or memory phenotype.

CDR1 and CDR2, per the germline V gene, are SGDLS and YYNGEE. Its CDR3 holds 15 amino acids, cysteine through phenylalanine. CDR3 DNA is the only sequence kept; it has 45 bases, read in frame from the first base. V is pared back by 0 bases and J by 1 base, with 5 bases lying between the germline termini. The source of this sequence is a human donor in good health. The chain joins TRBV9 to TRBJ1-6; the D gene identity is not certain. Source material: CD8+ T cells sorted from blood. The sequenced DNA is TGTGCCAGCAGCGTAGGAGGGTCCTATAATTCACCCCTCCACTTT. Protein translation: CASSVGGSYNSPLHF.